Each of the 28 T cell receptor beta chains below was sequenced from the same sample in a study of shared clonotypes between healthy human individuals. Sequencing was performed with immunoSEQ multiplex PCR; in TCRdb, only in-frame clones are kept and a portion is missing. The profile shows 95,000 to 120,000 clones, roughly two thirds of them singletons. The sequenced sample consisted of memory CD8+ T cells sorted from blood. The sample's subset: CD45RO+ cells pooled with CCR7-negative TemRA cells. These receptors were obtained from a woman aged 25 to 45 in good health.

On this clone itself: A junction boundary mismatches the germline segment, possibly from a read error. J is TRBJ2-7 and V is TRBV10-3; no reliable D call. Germline V gene lookup returns CDR1 ENHRY and CDR2 SYGVKD. The CDR3 is 11 residues long. The CDR3 reads CASSYSSEQYF. CDR3 nucleotide sequence: TGTGCCAGCAGTTACTCGAGCGAGCAGTACTTC.

A few counts support this clone. This rearrangement joins TRBV11-2 to TRBJ1-1, with D unclear. The germline gives CDR1 SGHAT, CDR2 FQNNGV. The CDR3 is 14 amino acids. The V gene lost 5 bases and the J gene lost 3 bases, with 13 bases spanning the gap. CDR3 loop: CASSEWTGDTEAFF. In DNA form, the CDR3 reads TGTGCCAGCAGCGAGTGGACTGGGGACACTGAAGCTTTCTTT.

V is TRBV4-2 and J is TRBJ2-7; 9 bases are shared with TRBD2. Germline V gene lookup returns CDR1 LGHNA and CDR2 YNFKEQ. The V and J ends lost 2 bases and 0 bases, in that order; junction bases with no gene match: 17. The CDR3 is made up of 20 amino acids. CDR3 amino acids: CASSQSAAGRLTSGSYEQYF. CDR3 sequence (DNA): TGTGCCAGCAGCCAATCGGCAGCGGGTCGGTTGACTAGCGGCTCCTACGAGCAGTACTTC.

The chain joins TRBV30 to TRBJ1-2, with 8 bases identical to TRBD1. The CDR3 runs to 12 residues. Germline-derived CDR1 and CDR2 are GTSNPN and SVGIG (reference sequence). V trimming: 4 bases; J trimming: 8 bases; junction bases outside the gene matches: 6. CDR3 loop: CAWTLTGEGYTF. The CDR3, as DNA: TGTGCCTGGACATTGACAGGGGAAGGCTACACCTTC.

This clone was detected only a few times. The chain combines TRBV10-3 with TRBJ2-7; TRBD1 agrees at 7 bases. The CDR3 covers 15 residues. Germline-derived CDR1 and CDR2 are ENHRY and SYGVKD. The J segment lost 2 bases and the V segment lost 3 bases, leaving 7 bases of the junction unmatched. The CDR3 coding sequence is TGTGCCATCAGTGACCCTACAGGGGACCCCTACGAGCAGTACTTC. Its protein product is CAISDPTGDPYEQYF.

The rearrangement uses TRBV25-1 and TRBJ2-4; 9 bases fit TRBD2. In germline, CDR1 is MGHDK, CDR2 SYGVNS. The length of the CDR3 is 16 residues. The junction had 9 bases not matched to a gene; V was cut back by 6 bases and J by 3 bases. The CDR3, as DNA: TGTGCCAGCAGCGGTAGCGGGAGTGGTGGCAAAAACATTCAGTACTTC. It codes for CASSGSGSGGKNIQYF.

This chain connects TRBV5-6 to TRBJ2-2; no clear D. Deletions cut 5 bases from V and 6 bases from J, with 26 bases between. The V gene's germline CDR1 is SGHDT and CDR2 YYEEEE. The CDR3 spans 18 residues. This CDR3 is CASRTSAEFWLLPGELFF. The CDR3, as DNA: TGTGCCAGCAGAACATCGGCCGAATTTTGGTTGTTGCCCGGGGAGCTGTTTTTT.

V gene TRBV25-1 combines with J gene TRBJ1-2; no clear D. Germline CDR1 MGHDK, CDR2 SYGVNS. The ends were cut back, 3 bases at V and 8 bases at J, with 25 bases in the middle. The CDR3 consists of 17 residues. The CDR3 region has the DNA TGTGCCAGCAGTGATCTCCTAGCCAGGACTGGGAGCGGAGGCTACACCTTC. Its protein product is CASSDLLARTGSGGYTF.

The chain couples TRBV5-1 to TRBJ1-2, with 10 bases fitting TRBD1. The V gene end was trimmed by 3 bases and the J gene end by 4 bases; junction bases not matched to a gene: 18. In germline, CDR1 is SGHRS, CDR2 YFSETQ. This CDR3 is 19 amino acids long. Here the CDR3 DNA reads TGCGCCAGCAGCTCCCGGGCCGGGACAGGGGACGATCACCGCTATGGCTACACCTTC. Translated: CASSSRAGTGDDHRYGYTF.

There are a few counts of this clone. V gene TRBV30 combines with J gene TRBJ2-1, with TRBD2 as a possible D gene (6 bases). V lost 7 bases, J lost 3 bases, and 13 bases lay in between. Germline CDR1 reads GTSNPN; CDR2 reads SVGIG (reference sequence). The CDR3 has 13 residues. The CDR3, as DNA: TGTGCCTTATTAGCGGTAGTCTACAATGAGCAGTTCTTC. It specifies CALLAVVYNEQFF. The full variable domain, its missing parts supplied by reference TRBV30 and TRBJ2-1, is SQTIHQWPATLVQPVGSPLSLECTVEGTSNPNLYWYRQAAGRGLQLLFYSVGIGQISSEVPQNLSASRPQDRQFILSSKKLLLSDSGFYLCALLAVVYNEQFFGPGTRLTVL.

The genes are TRBV27 and TRBJ2-7; D gene unclear. The germline V and J ends were trimmed by 3 bases and 5 bases, with 11 bases remaining between them. The germline gives CDR1 MNHEY, CDR2 SMNVEV (reference sequence). This CDR3 spans 13 amino acids. CDR3 sequence: CASSFGVSHEQYF. DNA for the CDR3: TGTGCCAGCAGTTTTGGGGTTAGCCACGAGCAGTACTTC.

This chain uses TRBV7-9 with TRBJ1-1; TRBD1 might be the D (6 bases). The CDR3 runs 17 residues. V lost 6 bases to trimming and J lost 1 base, with 21 bases between them. Germline lookup yields CDR1 SEHNR and CDR2 FQNEAQ (reference sequence). Here the CDR3 reads CASSHLSPGQSNTEAFF. DNA of the CDR3: TGTGCCAGCAGTCACCTCTCACCGGGACAATCGAACACTGAAGCTTTCTTT.

V and J are TRBV12-2 and TRBJ2-7; the table calls TRBD2, which could not be checked here. TRBV12-2 is tagged as a pseudogene. The CDR3 has 17 amino acids. The DNA for the CDR3 is TGTGCAAGTCGCCTAGAAGGAAACGGGAGGGCCTCGGGCGAGCAGTACTTC. Protein product: CASRLEGNGRASGEQYF.

This clone was picked up one time. The chain carries TRBV11-1 and TRBJ1-1; 7 bases fit TRBD1. The germline V gene encodes CDR1 SGHAT and CDR2 FQDESV (reference sequence). The CDR3 is 15 residues long. Losses at the gene ends were 5 bases for V and 5 bases for J; bases not matched to a gene: 11. The CDR3 spells CASSHIGQALTEAFF. DNA of the CDR3: TGTGCCAGCAGCCACATCGGACAGGCACTTACTGAAGCTTTCTTT.

The gene calls are TRBV5-1 and TRBJ1-1; D gene unclear. The germline gives CDR1 SGHRS, CDR2 YFSETQ. CDR3 length equals 14 residues. The V gene lost 2 bases and the J gene lost 2 bases, with 10 bases spanning the gap. The CDR3 protein is CASSFGRFNTEAFF. For the CDR3, the DNA is TGCGCCAGCAGCTTCGGACGGTTTAACACTGAAGCTTTCTTT.

The genes are TRBV7-2 and TRBJ2-1; 8 bases map to TRBD2. The CDR3 sequence is 16 residues long. V lost 3 bases, J lost 2 bases, and 6 bases stayed unmatched. Germline V lookup: CDR1 SGHTA, CDR2 FQGNSA. The CDR3 DNA reads as TGTGCCAGCAGCTTGAAGCCGGGACTAGCCTACAATGAGCAGTTCTTC. It translates to CASSLKPGLAYNEQFF.

This chain uses TRBV7-8 with TRBJ1-5; TRBD1 might be the D (6 bases). V gave up 1 base and J gave up 6 bases, with 16 bases separating them. CDR3 size: 16 residues. Per the germline V gene, CDR1 is SGHVS and CDR2 is FQNEAQ. This CDR3 is CASSLVSGAPSQPQHF. CDR3 DNA sequence: TGTGCCAGCAGCTTAGTATCGGGGGCCCCTAGTCAGCCCCAGCATTTT.

This clone was recorded at least ten times. The chain links TRBV11-2 to TRBJ2-7; TRBD2 agrees at 12 bases. V shed 5 bases and J 0 bases; nucleotides not matched to a gene: 5. The CDR3 consists of 16 residues. Germline V CDR1 and CDR2: SGHAT, FQNNGV. CDR3 sequence (DNA): TGTGCCAGCAGCCGGACTAGCGGGACGAGCTCCTACGAGCAGTACTTC. Residues: CASSRTSGTSSYEQYF.

CDR3 residues: CASRNRENYEQYF. The CDR3 region has the DNA TGTGCCAGCAGAAACAGGGAAAACTACGAGCAGTACTTC. The chain combines TRBV25-1 with TRBJ2-7; the D gene is possibly TRBD1 (6 bases). The CDR3 is made up of 13 amino acids. Deletions cut 6 bases from V and 3 bases from J, with 12 bases between. Germline lookup yields CDR1 MGHDK and CDR2 SYGVNS.

V and J are TRBV7-8 and TRBJ2-1; 9 positions match TRBD2. The CDR3 is 15 residues long. Germline CDR1 SGHVS, CDR2 FQNEAQ. With 3 bases clipped from V and 7 bases from J, the junction kept 7 bases outside the gene matches. The CDR3 sequence: CASSLLAGVWNEQFF. For the CDR3, the DNA is TGTGCCAGCAGCTTGTTAGCGGGAGTGTGGAATGAGCAGTTCTTC.

This chain joins TRBV2 and TRBJ2-3; D may be TRBD2 (5 bases). CDR3 length: 13 amino acids. CDR1 and CDR2 (germline): SNHLY, FYNNEI. Trimming removed 6 bases at V and 6 bases at J, with 13 bases between. This chain's CDR3 is CASRREGMDTQYF. In DNA form, the CDR3 reads TGTGCCAGCAGGAGGGAAGGAATGGATACGCAGTATTTT. Supplemented by reference TRBV2 and TRBJ2-3, the full variable domain reads EPEVTQTPSHQVTQMGQEVILRCVPISNHLYFYWYRQILGQKVEFLVSFYNNEISEKSEIFDDQFSVERPDGSNFTLKIRSTKLEDSAMYFCASRREGMDTQYFGPGTRLTVL.

The genes are TRBV29-1 and TRBJ1-1, with D unclear. V lost 4 bases to trimming and J lost 4 bases, with 10 bases between them. Per the germline V gene, CDR1 is SQVTM and CDR2 is ANQGSEA. There are 12 residues in the CDR3. This CDR3 reads CSVGLIGTEAFF. The DNA of the CDR3 is TGCAGCGTTGGTCTAATAGGCACTGAAGCTTTCTTT.

This clone was recorded only once. The CDR3 loop reads CATGQETQYF. CDR3 nucleotide sequence: TGTGCCACCGGACAAGAGACCCAGTACTTC. This sequence joins TRBV25-1 and TRBJ2-5, with D unclear. V gave up 10 bases and J gave up 2 bases, with 5 bases separating them. CDR3 length: 10 amino acids. Germline V gene sequence: CDR1 MGHDK, CDR2 SYGVNS.

The rearrangement links TRBV4-1 to TRBJ1-4, with D possibly being TRBD1 (6 bases). There are 18 residues in the CDR3. V lost 0 bases, J lost 8 bases, and 22 bases lay in between. The germline CDR1 and CDR2 sequences are MGHRA and YSYEKL. CDR3 amino acids: CASSQDGQGLALGEKLFF. The CDR3 region has the DNA TGCGCCAGCAGCCAAGATGGGCAGGGGCTGGCTCTAGGCGAAAAACTGTTTTTT.

This clone was counted between two and nine times. The chain combines TRBV10-2 with TRBJ2-3, with 8 nucleotides matching TRBD2. CDR1 WSHSY and CDR2 SAAADI come from the germline V gene. The ends lost 5 bases at V and 4 bases at J; junction bases unmatched: 8. The CDR3 contains 15 residues. The DNA for the CDR3 is TGCGCCAGCAGTAAGGGACTAGGACGAGCAGATACGCAGTATTTT. This translates into CASSKGLGRADTQYF.

This chain uses TRBV11-2 with TRBJ1-5; D gene unclear. V was shortened by 1 base and J by 3 bases, with 10 bases between the two germline ends. Germline V gene lookup returns CDR1 SGHAT and CDR2 FQNNGV. The CDR3 has 15 amino acids. The CDR3 sequence: CASSLAHGDNQPQHF. In DNA form, the CDR3 reads TGTGCCAGCAGCTTAGCTCACGGGGACAATCAGCCCCAGCATTTT. Based on the CDR3 plus reference TRBV11-2 and TRBJ1-5, the full variable domain is EAGVAQSPRYKIIEKRQSVAFWCNPISGHATLYWYQQILGQGPKLLIQFQNNGVVDDSQLPKDRFSAERLKGVDSTLKIQPAKLEDSAVYLCASSLAHGDNQPQHFGDGTRLSIL.

V usage is TRBV21-1 and J usage is TRBJ1-3. TRBV21-1 is classified as a pseudogene. This CDR3 contains 14 residues. In nucleotides, the CDR3 is TGTGCCAGCAGCACTGCCCAAACTCGAAACACCATATATTTT. Its protein product is CASSTAQTRNTIYF.

The J gene is TRBJ2-7, the V gene TRBV11-2; D not certain. This CDR3 is 16 amino acids long. V lost 0 bases and J 6 bases, leaving 18 bases between the germline ends. Germline loops: CDR1 SGHAT, CDR2 FQNNGV. The CDR3 coding sequence is TGTGCCAGCAGCTTAGATCCCAGCGCCCCGCTCGCCGAGCAGTACTTC. This codes for CASSLDPSAPLAEQYF.